The following is a T cell receptor beta chain sequence with its context. The data stem from a study of cytomegalovirus exposure and HLA in healthy donors. About the research overall: Earlier results showed roughly 120 million unique TCR beta sequences derived from some 180 million T cells.

The PCR was carried out with 60 Vbeta primers and 13 Jbeta primers. Clones were read by immunoSEQ multiplex PCR, and TCRdb kept only the in-frame ones, dropping some. The sample lists some 140,000 clones; 70% to 80% were seen once. The CDR3 sequence is 14 residues long. V was trimmed by 1 base and J by 2 bases, leaving 6 bases between them. Germline CDR1 SEHNR, CDR2 FQNEAQ (reference sequence). The sample consisted of PBMCs. The origin of this receptor is a female donor in good health and CMV-seronegative. V usage is TRBV7-9 and J usage is TRBJ2-1, with D uncertain. The CDR3 DNA is TGTGCCAGCAGCTTAGTGTCTACCTACAATGAGCAGTTCTTC. Amino acids: CASSLVSTYNEQFF.